Each of the 29 T cell receptor beta chains below was sequenced from the same sample in a study of blood T cell repertoires in COVID-19. The method was immunoSEQ multiplex PCR; TCRdb's version includes in-frame clones alone and lacks a portion of them. This table holds approximately 210,000 clones, 88% found once. Specimen: peripheral blood. These receptors all stem from a man between 18 and 29 years old with active or convalescent COVID-19.

The J gene is TRBJ2-1, the V gene TRBV6-5; 8 bases agree with TRBD2. The CDR3 contains 15 residues. CDR1 and CDR2 (germline): MNHEY, SVGAGI. Trimming removed 7 bases from V and 5 bases from J; junction bases left unmatched: 10. The CDR3 sequence is CASTGGGRWNNEQFF. Here the CDR3 DNA reads TGTGCCAGCACGGGCGGGGGGCGGTGGAACAATGAGCAGTTCTTC.

J is TRBJ2-7 and V is TRBV4-1; 11 bases fit TRBD2. CDR1 is MGHRA and CDR2 is YSYEKL in the germline V gene. The ends lost 4 bases at V and 4 bases at J; junction bases unmatched: 9. The CDR3 is 16 amino acids. CDR3 in amino acids: CASSPRLAGTRYEQYF. In nucleotides, the CDR3 is TGCGCCAGCAGCCCCCGACTAGCGGGAACTAGGTACGAGCAGTACTTC.

For this clone: The CDR3 does not close with the conserved phenylalanine or tryptophan, likely indicating a read error. The DNA is left out, because the CDR3 cannot be placed on it with certainty; the CDR3 is given as TCRdb lists it. The rearrangement uses TRBV11-2 and TRBJ1-2; whether TRBD1, the table's D call, matches the DNA was not checked. 13 amino acids form the CDR3, both terminal residues included. Germline V gene lookup returns CDR1 SGHAT and CDR2 FQNNGV. CDR3 amino acids: CASSSIRGWAPVV.

This rearrangement joins TRBV27 to TRBJ1-1; D is possibly TRBD1 (5 bases). The germline CDR1 and CDR2 sequences are MNHEY and SMNVEV (reference sequence). V dropped 3 bases and J dropped 4 bases, with 9 bases sitting between them. CDR3 length equals 13 residues. CDR3 loop: CASSFSGGTEAFF. CDR3 nucleotide sequence: TGTGCCAGCAGTTTCTCGGGGGGCACTGAAGCTTTCTTT.

This chain uses TRBV28 with TRBJ1-2, with 8 bases lining up with TRBD1. Unmatched junction bases numbered 11, after V lost 4 bases and J lost 4 bases. The CDR3 loop spans 16 amino acids. Germline assignment: CDR1 MDHEN and CDR2 SYDVKM. Here the CDR3 reads CASSSGSTGEVYGYTF. CDR3 in DNA: TGTGCCAGCAGTTCCGGGTCGACAGGGGAAGTCTATGGCTACACCTTC.

This clone was seen only a few times. The chain recombines TRBV3-1 (or the pseudogene TRBV3-2) with TRBJ2-1; TRBD2 agrees at 14 bases. V gave up 4 bases and J gave up 6 bases; unmatched junction bases: 2. The germline V gene has CDR1 LGHDT and CDR2 YNNKEL (reference sequence). CDR3 size: 15 residues. The CDR3: CASSPGTSGSNEQFF. CDR3 in DNA: TGTGCCAGCAGCCCGGGGACTAGCGGGAGCAATGAGCAGTTCTTC.

Written as DNA, the CDR3 is TGTGCCAGCAGCCGTGCCCCGGGATACGAGCAGTACTTC. Its translation is CASSRAPGYEQYF. The chain employs TRBV28 and TRBJ2-7; the D gene is possibly TRBD2 (5 bases). The CDR3 runs 13 residues. The V and J ends lost 6 bases and 4 bases respectively, with 13 bases between them. In germline, CDR1 is MDHEN, CDR2 SYDVKM.

This clone was detected only once. CDR3 protein: CASSQDSRGLGTIYF. Written as DNA, the CDR3 is TGCGCCAGCAGCCAAGACTCCAGGGGTCTGGGCACCATATATTTT. The rearrangement uses TRBV4-3 and TRBJ1-3, with D tentatively TRBD1 (6 bases). Germline V gives CDR1 LGHNA, CDR2 YSLEER. V was shortened by 0 bases and J by 9 bases, with 15 bases between the two germline ends. The length of the CDR3 is 15 residues.

CDR3 DNA: TGTGCCAGCAGCCCGACCGGGACAGGGAGCAGCGAGCAGTACTTC. Its protein is CASSPTGTGSSEQYF. The chain couples TRBV11-2 to TRBJ2-7; 9 bases fit TRBD1. Germline CDR1 SGHAT, CDR2 FQNNGV. Unmatched junction bases numbered 11, after V lost 5 bases and J lost 6 bases. This CDR3 contains 15 residues.

The chain carries TRBV4-2 and TRBJ1-4, with 8 nucleotides matching TRBD1. The length of the CDR3 is 15 residues. Per germline, CDR1 LGHNA and CDR2 YNFKEQ. V shed 4 bases and J 5 bases; nucleotides not matched to a gene: 6. The CDR3 bases are TGTGCCAGCAGCCCCTCAGGGGGCGTAAATGAAAAACTGTTTTTT. Protein sequence: CASSPSGGVNEKLFF.

V gene TRBV6-2 or TRBV6-3 combines with J gene TRBJ2-1; D perhaps matches TRBD1 (6 bases). The V and J ends lost 5 bases and 9 bases respectively, with 11 bases between them. Germline-derived CDR1 and CDR2 are MNHEY and SVGEGT. CDR3 length equals 12 residues. The CDR3 is CASSQTGFEQFF. CDR3 sequence (DNA): TGTGCCAGCAGTCAAACAGGGTTTGAGCAGTTCTTC.

The chain is built from TRBV6-5 and TRBJ2-4, with a tentative D call TRBD1 (6 bases). CDR3 length: 14 residues. The germline V gene has CDR1 MNHEY and CDR2 SVGAGI. V was shortened by 6 bases and J by 5 bases, with 14 bases between the two germline ends. CDR3 region: CASRRPGHENIQYF. CDR3 in DNA: TGTGCCAGCAGGAGACCGGGACACGAAAACATTCAGTACTTC.

The rearrangement uses TRBV2 and TRBJ1-2; the D gene is possibly TRBD1 (5 bases). This CDR3 has 16 residues. The V end was cut by 4 bases, the J end by 0 bases, with 15 bases between. CDR1 is SNHLY and CDR2 is FYNNEI in the germline V gene. The CDR3 nucleotides read TGTGCCAGCAGTGTTAACAGGCGATCAACTAACTATGGCTACACCTTC. Protein sequence: CASSVNRRSTNYGYTF.

This rearrangement joins TRBV15 to TRBJ2-3, with unresolved D. Germline V gene data show CDR1 as LNHNV and CDR2 as YYDKDF (reference sequence). Trimming removed 5 bases from V and 6 bases from J, with 9 bases in between. This CDR3 comprises 12 residues. As DNA, the CDR3 is TGTGCCACCAGCGCAGCCAGGGATACGCAGTATTTT. This sequence encodes CATSAARDTQYF.

V gene TRBV10-3 combines with J gene TRBJ2-3, with D possibly TRBD2 on 6 matching bases. V dropped 0 bases and J dropped 0 bases, with 13 bases sitting between them. Germline V gene lookup returns CDR1 ENHRY and CDR2 SYGVKD. The CDR3 consists of 17 residues. The CDR3 loop is CAISESGGGTSTDTQYF. CDR3 nucleotide sequence: TGTGCCATCAGTGAGTCCGGCGGAGGGACTAGCACAGATACGCAGTATTTT.

The chain employs TRBV27 and TRBJ2-7; 8 bases map to TRBD1. The germline gives CDR1 MNHEY, CDR2 SMNVEV (reference sequence). V was pared by 8 bases and J by 7 bases, with 16 bases of the junction left unmatched. CDR3 size: 15 residues. The CDR3: CASESQPGGRGEQYF. For the CDR3, the DNA is TGTGCCAGCGAGTCGCAGCCAGGGGGCCGAGGAGAGCAGTACTTC.

The V gene is TRBV5-1, the J gene TRBJ2-3; 7 positions match TRBD1. Trimming cost V 3 bases and J 1 base; bases outside gene matches: 5. The V gene's germline CDR1 is SGHRS and CDR2 YFSETQ. This CDR3 comprises 15 residues. CDR3 bases: TGCGCCAGCAGCTGGACAGGCGGGCGCACAGATACGCAGTATTTT. Residues: CASSWTGGRTDTQYF.

The V and J genes are TRBV4-2 and TRBJ1-4; 9 bases are a match to TRBD1. The CDR3 loop spans 15 amino acids. V lost 1 base to trimming and J lost 5 bases; unmatched junction nucleotides: 2. From germline, CDR1 is LGHNA and CDR2 YNFKEQ. The CDR3 sequence: CASSQVGTGNEKLFF. DNA of the CDR3: TGTGCCAGCAGCCAAGTCGGGACAGGGAATGAAAAACTGTTTTTT.

V gene TRBV5-6 combines with J gene TRBJ1-1; possibly TRBD1 for D (6 bases). This CDR3 is 14 amino acids long. V shed 3 bases and J shed 0 bases, with 9 bases lying between them. CDR1 is SGHDT, CDR2 YYEEEE, per germline. Written as DNA, the CDR3 is TGTGCCAGCAGCTATGACAGGATGAACACTGAAGCTTTCTTT. It is translated as CASSYDRMNTEAFF.

The chain is built from TRBV5-1 and TRBJ2-7; TRBD2 agrees at 7 bases. The CDR3 totals 14 residues. J was trimmed by 2 bases and V by 0 bases; bases with no gene match: 2. Germline V CDR1 and CDR2: SGHRS, YFSETQ. The CDR3 spells CASSLELAAYEQYF. In DNA form, the CDR3 reads TGCGCCAGCAGCTTGGAGCTAGCGGCCTACGAGCAGTACTTC.

The rearrangement joins TRBV7-9 to TRBJ2-3, with 9 positions matching TRBD1. J was trimmed by 5 bases and V by 4 bases; bases with no gene match: 10. CDR1 is SEHNR and CDR2 is FQNEAQ in the germline V gene (reference sequence). The CDR3 spans 16 residues. The CDR3 protein is CASSSRDRVRGDTQYF. The CDR3 DNA follows: TGTGCCAGCAGCTCCCGGGACAGGGTAAGGGGAGATACGCAGTATTTT.

The rearrangement joins TRBV28 to TRBJ1-1, with a possible D match to TRBD1 (6 bases). Germline CDR1 is MDHEN and CDR2 is SYDVKM. The V end lost 5 bases, the J end lost 6 bases, and 10 bases lay between the germline ends. The CDR3 loop spans 12 amino acids. The CDR3 loop is CASSLQGAEAFF. Here the CDR3 DNA reads TGTGCCAGCAGTCTACAGGGCGCTGAAGCTTTCTTT.

The chain employs TRBV10-3 and TRBJ2-5; tentative D call: TRBD2 (7 bases). The V gene's germline CDR1 is ENHRY and CDR2 SYGVKD. The CDR3 is 15 amino acids. V was pared by 10 bases and J by 2 bases, with 20 bases between. The CDR3 DNA sequence: TGTGCCACCCTACAAGGTGCGGGGGCACAAGAGACCCAGTACTTC. Its protein is CATLQGAGAQETQYF.

The chain has TRBV9 and TRBJ1-3, with D perhaps TRBD1 (6 bases). The V and J ends lost 0 bases and 0 bases respectively, with 10 bases between them. CDR1 is SGDLS, CDR2 YYNGEE, per germline. The CDR3 runs 16 residues. The CDR3 loop reads CASSVGGGSSGNTIYF. CDR3 DNA sequence: TGTGCCAGCAGCGTAGGAGGGGGAAGCTCTGGAAACACCATATATTTT.

The gene calls are TRBV29-1 and TRBJ1-1; maybe TRBD1 (5 bases). Looked up from germline, CDR1 is SQVTM and CDR2 is ANQGSEA. The CDR3 covers 13 residues. Trimming shortened V by 3 bases and J by 4 bases, and 12 bases separated the two germline ends. CDR3 region: CSVDASQGTEAFF. The CDR3 DNA reads as TGCAGCGTTGACGCTTCCCAGGGCACTGAAGCTTTCTTT.

The J gene is TRBJ2-1, the V gene TRBV7-9; D possibly corresponds to TRBD2 (5 bases). Trimming took 4 bases from V and 2 from J, leaving 15 bases between them. Germline loops: CDR1 SEHNR, CDR2 FQNEAQ (reference sequence). The CDR3 runs to 16 residues. DNA for the CDR3: TGTGCCAGCAGCTCCAGAGGGCGGAGACCCTACAATGAGCAGTTCTTC. This gives the protein CASSSRGRRPYNEQFF.

The chain is built from TRBV19 and TRBJ1-5; tentatively, D is TRBD1 (5 bases). This CDR3 has 15 amino acids. CDR1 is LNHDA and CDR2 is SQIVND in the germline V gene (reference sequence). V was trimmed by 3 bases and J by 7 bases, leaving 16 bases between them. Written as DNA, the CDR3 is TGTGCCAGTAGTATTACGGCAGGGTTAAGCCAGCCCCAGCATTTT. Amino acids: CASSITAGLSQPQHF.

The genes are TRBV10-1 and TRBJ2-1, with a possible D match to TRBD2 (6 bases). The CDR3 spans 14 residues. From germline, CDR1 is WNHNN and CDR2 SYGVQD (reference sequence). The V gene lost 4 bases and the J gene lost 9 bases, with 16 bases spanning the gap. CDR3 DNA: TGCGCCAGCAGTGCTAGCGTCGAGCACGGTGAGCAGTTCTTC. Protein: CASSASVEHGEQFF.

V usage is TRBV9 and J usage is TRBJ2-7, with 8 bases that match TRBD2. CDR1 is SGDLS and CDR2 is YYNGEE in the germline V gene. CDR3 length: 16 residues. Germline trimming cut 4 bases from V and 3 bases from J; bases unmatched to any gene: 12. The CDR3 is CASSPDSGDSDYEQYF. In nucleotides, the CDR3 is TGTGCCAGCAGCCCGGATAGCGGGGATAGTGACTACGAGCAGTACTTC.